What follows are 21 T cell receptor beta chains derived from one specimen sequenced in a study of CD8 T cells in ankylosing spondylitis. MiXCR was run by TCRdb on the 5' RACE reads, yielding one entry per CDR3 protein. The sample holds roughly 130,000 distinct CDR3 sequences, roughly 15% seen once. Material for sequencing was blood, either unsorted or a sorted T cell fraction (not recorded which). The receptors shown here come from a female donor with ankylosing spondylitis or in good health (not recorded which).

Many counts were recorded for this clonotype. The gene calls are TRBV12-3 or TRBV12-4 and TRBJ2-1, with a possible D match to TRBD2 (5 bases). The V end was cut by 6 bases, the J end by 5 bases, with 11 bases between. CDR3 size: 13 residues. CDR3 residues: CASSPGEDNEQFF. CDR3 nucleotide sequence: TGTGCCAGCAGCCCCGGGGAAGACAATGAGCAGTTCTTC.

This clonotype was found many times. This chain links TRBV4-2 with TRBJ2-7; D not certain. Germline CDR1 and CDR2: LGHNA and YNFKEQ. The germline V and J ends were trimmed by 1 base and 6 bases, with 13 bases remaining between them. This CDR3 contains 14 residues. CDR3 amino acids: CASSQGHSLPEQYF. The CDR3 nucleotides are TGTGCCAGCAGCCAAGGGCATTCTCTCCCCGAGCAGTACTTC.

J is TRBJ2-7 and V is TRBV7-2; D might be TRBD1 (5 bases). The germline V and J ends were trimmed by 2 bases and 3 bases, with 14 bases remaining between them. The germline V gene encodes CDR1 SGHTA and CDR2 FQGNSA. This CDR3 is built from 15 residues. CDR3: CASSLSQGGYYEQYF. CDR3 in DNA: TGTGCCAGCAGCTTAAGTCAGGGTGGCTACTACGAGCAGTACTTC.

Note on this clonotype: A much larger clone is a single base away; this may be a read error. The genes are TRBV29-1 and TRBJ2-1; no clear D. CDR1 is SQVTM and CDR2 is ANQGSEA in the germline V gene. The CDR3 length is 14 residues. V was trimmed by 0 bases and J by 9 bases, leaving 15 bases between them. The CDR3 coding sequence is TGCAGCGTTGAAGATATCGTTGAATTTGGTGAGCAGTTCTTC. Translating gives CSVEDIVEFGEQFF.

The chain recombines TRBV5-6 with TRBJ2-7; unclear D gene. This CDR3 region has 14 residues. Germline CDR1 SGHDT, CDR2 YYEEEE. Trimming left V 1 base short and J 3 bases short, with 11 bases between. The CDR3, as DNA: TGTGCCAGCAGCTTGAGGGTCACGTTCTACGAGCAGTACTTC. It yields the protein CASSLRVTFYEQYF.

This clonotype was found many times. V is TRBV20-1 and J is TRBJ1-1, with D perhaps TRBD1 (6 bases). There are 15 residues in the CDR3. V shed 1 base and J shed 10 bases, with 22 bases lying between them. CDR1 is DFQATT, CDR2 SNEGSKA, per germline (reference sequence). CDR3: CSARGRTEAHTSAFF. The CDR3 DNA reads as TGCAGTGCTAGAGGTCGGACAGAGGCCCACACATCAGCTTTCTTT.

J is TRBJ1-5 and V is TRBV20-1; 11 bases are a match to TRBD1. The germline gives CDR1 DFQATT, CDR2 SNEGSKA (reference sequence). V shed 6 bases and J 0 bases; nucleotides not matched to a gene: 7. The CDR3 is 16 amino acids. For the CDR3, the DNA is TGCAGTGCCCTAGGGACAGGGGGGGATAGCAATCAGCCCCAGCATTTT. Translation: CSALGTGGDSNQPQHF.

In this sample, this clonotype turned up many times. The chain employs TRBV20-1 and TRBJ2-1; 7 nucleotides line up with TRBD2. Germline V CDR1 and CDR2: DFQATT, SNEGSKA (reference sequence). The CDR3 loop spans 16 amino acids. V was pared by 2 bases and J by 0 bases, with 7 bases of the junction left unmatched. As DNA, the CDR3 is TGCAGTGCTAGATCCCGGACTAGTCACTCCTACAATGAGCAGTTCTTC. Translating it yields CSARSRTSHSYNEQFF.

The gene calls are TRBV15 and TRBJ1-4; 10 positions match TRBD1. Germline V gene lookup returns CDR1 LNHNV and CDR2 YYDKDF (reference sequence). The CDR3 spans 14 residues. Trimming removed 9 bases from V and 8 bases from J; junction bases left unmatched: 9. The CDR3 reads CATTTDRGGEKLFF. The CDR3 DNA is TGTGCCACGACCACGGACAGGGGGGGAGAAAAACTGTTTTTT.

This clonotype turned up a few times. V gene TRBV5-1 combines with J gene TRBJ2-7; 10 bases match TRBD1. J lost 2 bases, V lost 0 bases, and 2 bases had no gene match. The CDR3 totals 15 residues. Germline CDR1 reads SGHRS; CDR2 reads YFSETQ. The CDR3 nucleotides read TGCGCCAGCAGCTTGGACGGACAGGGGGCCTACGAGCAGTACTTC. This sequence encodes CASSLDGQGAYEQYF.

The chain uses TRBV20-1 and TRBJ2-7; D gene uncertain. CDR3 length equals 13 residues. V lost 5 bases, J lost 3 bases, and 14 bases lay in between. Germline V gives CDR1 DFQATT, CDR2 SNEGSKA (reference sequence). The CDR3 coding sequence is TGCAGTGCTCTAACCCGGACGAACTACGAGCAGTACTTC. It translates to CSALTRTNYEQYF.

This clonotype was detected many times. The chain joins TRBV9 to TRBJ1-2; a weak D match, TRBD1 (5 bases). The germline V gene encodes CDR1 SGDLS and CDR2 YYNGEE. The CDR3 spans 13 residues. V dropped 0 bases and J dropped 4 bases, with 7 bases sitting between them. Written as DNA, the CDR3 is TGTGCCAGCAGCGTAGCAGGGCTCTATGGCTACACCTTC. Translating gives CASSVAGLYGYTF. Looking up the rest from reference TRBV9 and TRBJ1-2 gives the full variable domain: DSGVTQTPKHLITATGQRVTLRCSPRSGDLSVYWYQQSLDQGLQFLIQYYNGEERAKGNILERFSAQQFPDLHSELNLSSLELGDSALYFCASSVAGLYGYTFGSGTRLTVV.

This CDR3 is CASSETSGTGRSPLHF. The CDR3 bases are TGTGCCAGCAGTGAAACTTCCGGGACAGGCCGTTCACCCCTCCACTTT. The chain links TRBV25-1 to TRBJ1-6; 8 bases are a match to TRBD1. There are 16 residues in the CDR3. V dropped 2 bases and J dropped 9; count of bases not matched to a gene: 9. CDR1 is MGHDK, CDR2 SYGVNS, per germline.

This clonotype was found many times. The chain couples TRBV10-3 to TRBJ1-6, with a weak D call TRBD1 (6 bases). This CDR3 has 13 residues. V lost 10 bases and J 16 bases, leaving 23 bases between the germline ends. Germline V gene lookup returns CDR1 ENHRY and CDR2 SYGVKD. DNA for the CDR3: TGTGCCACCAACCAGGGGTCGGACGATGGTCTCCACTTT. Protein product: CATNQGSDDGLHF.

The chain has TRBV20-1 and TRBJ2-3, with D perhaps assigned TRBD1 or TRBD2 (6 bases each). CDR3 length: 13 residues. CDR1 DFQATT and CDR2 SNEGSKA come from the germline V gene (reference sequence). The V gene lost 1 base and the J gene lost 4 bases, with 9 bases spanning the gap. The CDR3 region is CSARGGAPDTQYF. CDR3 nucleotides: TGCAGTGCTAGAGGGGGGGCCCCAGATACGCAGTATTTT.

This clonotype was counted only a few times. This chain connects TRBV29-1 to TRBJ2-6; D remains unclear. The CDR3 spans 12 residues. V was pared by 3 bases and J by 2 bases, with 2 bases between. Looked up from germline, CDR1 is SQVTM and CDR2 is ANQGSEA. The CDR3 sequence is CSVETGANVLTF. In DNA form, the CDR3 reads TGCAGCGTTGAGACTGGGGCCAACGTCCTGACTTTC.

This clonotype was seen only a few times. This rearrangement joins TRBV12-3 or TRBV12-4 to TRBJ2-1; D unclear. V gave up 1 base and J gave up 3 bases, with 4 bases separating them. The CDR3 length is 13 residues. The CDR3 loop is CASSLGIYNEQFF. In DNA form, the CDR3 reads TGTGCCAGCAGTTTAGGGATCTACAATGAGCAGTTCTTC.

This clonotype was seen only a few times. This rearrangement joins TRBV11-2 to TRBJ2-2; D possibly corresponds to TRBD2 (5 bases). There are 15 residues in the CDR3. Germline CDR1 reads SGHAT; CDR2 reads FQNNGV. Trimming removed 7 bases at V and 4 bases at J, with 16 bases between. CDR3 nucleotide sequence: TGTGCCAGCACCATTTACGAGGGTGGCACCGGGGAGCTGTTTTTT. It translates to CASTIYEGGTGELFF.

This clonotype occurred many times. The chain carries TRBV15 and TRBJ2-6; tentatively, D is TRBD1 (6 bases). In germline, CDR1 is LNHNV, CDR2 YYDKDF (reference sequence). Trimming took 7 bases from V and 1 from J, leaving 14 bases between them. The CDR3 has 16 residues. The CDR3: CATNQDRFSGANVLTF. In DNA, the CDR3 is TGTGCCACCAACCAGGACAGATTTTCTGGGGCCAACGTCCTGACTTTC.

This clonotype has only a few counts. The chain has TRBV5-1 and TRBJ1-1; D is perhaps TRBD1 (5 bases). CDR1 is SGHRS, CDR2 YFSETQ, per germline. V lost 5 bases, J lost 4 bases, and 15 bases lay in between. The CDR3 sequence is 14 residues long. The CDR3 region has the DNA TGCGCCAGCAGTCTTGTTGATCAGGGCACTGAAGCTTTCTTT. This translates into CASSLVDQGTEAFF.

This clonotype was recorded at least ten times. The chain links TRBV29-1 to TRBJ2-1; D perhaps matches TRBD2 (5 bases). The germline gives CDR1 SQVTM, CDR2 ANQGSEA. V was cut by 6 bases and J by 1 base, with 19 bases left in between. The CDR3 runs 16 residues. The DNA for the CDR3 is TGCAGCGTCCCTCCCGGACGCGGGCCATCCTACAATGAGCAGTTCTTC. This translates into CSVPPGRGPSYNEQFF.